This T cell receptor beta chain was obtained from a study of neurological immune-mediated disorders. Study in general: Among about 34 multiple sclerosis patients, around 30 were relapsing-remitting and 3 were secondary progressive. Points from the study as a whole: Subjects shared no identical expanded-clone CDR3 amino acid sequences, suggesting private TCR-beta repertoires in all groups. The greatest TCR clonal expansion occurred in HTLV-1-associated myelopathy and the least in multiple sclerosis, which fell below healthy controls.

This clonotype was detected only once. The antigen is not known. Synthesis of cDNA was performed by 5'RACE using 10-nucleotide random UMIs. TCRdb called the 5' RACE reads again in MiXCR, with one record for every CDR3 protein. The sample holds some 87,000 distinct CDR3 sequences; about 5.6% are singletons and the top ten take 7.9%. With V trimmed by 6 bases and J by 7 bases, 11 bases remained unmatched. Per the germline V gene, CDR1 is SNHLY and CDR2 is FYNNEI. CDR3 length equals 14 residues. Time point denoted: longitudinal time-point 2. Sequencing input: PBMCs. The TCR sequence derives from a woman aged 60 to 75 with multiple sclerosis. V gene TRBV2 combines with J gene TRBJ1-1, with 7 bases fitting TRBD1. The CDR3 reads CASSPQGPSVEAFF. The CDR3 DNA reads TGTGCCAGCAGCCCACAGGGGCCCTCGGTTGAAGCTTTCTTT.